These 23 T cell receptor beta chains came from one sample sequenced in a study of immune characteristics of hereditary and idiopathic chronic pancreatitis. Total pancreatectomy with islet autotransplantation was the source of the chronic pancreatitis pancreas tissue. TCRdb's copy holds only in-frame clones and misses some; the assay was immunoSEQ multiplex PCR. The table has roughly 14,000 clones, less than 75% seen once. The sequenced material came from pancreas tissue with hereditary chronic pancreatitis. These receptor sequences come from a human donor with chronic pancreatitis.

This clone was recorded a few times. The V and J genes are TRBV19 and TRBJ1-2, with 7 bases lining up with TRBD1. This CDR3 is 13 amino acids long. Germline V gives CDR1 LNHDA, CDR2 SQIVND (reference sequence). Trimming at V came to 5 bases and at J to 4 bases, leaving 4 bases not matched to a gene. CDR3: CASSPTGAYGYTF. The CDR3 DNA reads TGTGCCAGTAGTCCAACAGGGGCCTATGGCTACACCTTC. Supplemented by reference TRBV19 and TRBJ1-2, the full variable domain reads DGGITQSPKYLFRKEGQNVTLSCEQNLNHDAMYWYRQDPGQGLRLIYYSQIVNDFQKGDIAEGYSVSREKKESFPLTVTSAQKNPTAFYLCASSPTGAYGYTFGSGTRLTVV.

The V and J genes are TRBV7-8 and TRBJ2-3; weak D call: TRBD1 (6 bases). The germline V gene has CDR1 SGHVS and CDR2 FQNEAQ. V was trimmed by 10 bases and J by 2 bases, leaving 16 bases between them. The CDR3 has 14 amino acids. The CDR3 sequence: CAIEAGGITDTQYF. The CDR3, as DNA: TGTGCCATAGAAGCTGGGGGCATCACAGATACGCAGTATTTT.

The genes are TRBV19 and TRBJ2-7; tentatively, D is TRBD1 or TRBD2 (6 bases each). The germline gives CDR1 LNHDA, CDR2 SQIVND (reference sequence). The CDR3 has 14 amino acids. Trimming removed 6 bases at V and 1 base at J, with 13 bases between. The CDR3 DNA is TGTGCCAGTAGCTTCGGGGGCCATTCCTACGAGCAGTACTTC. Translated: CASSFGGHSYEQYF. The whole variable domain, remainder taken from reference TRBV19 and TRBJ2-7, is DGGITQSPKYLFRKEGQNVTLSCEQNLNHDAMYWYRQDPGQGLRLIYYSQIVNDFQKGDIAEGYSVSREKKESFPLTVTSAQKNPTAFYLCASSFGGHSYEQYFGPGTRLTVT.

This clone appeared a single time. The V gene is TRBV5-1, the J gene TRBJ2-5; TRBD1 agrees at 10 bases. The CDR3 runs to 15 residues. Germline V gene lookup returns CDR1 SGHRS and CDR2 YFSETQ. J lost 5 bases, V lost 3 bases, and 7 bases had no gene match. For the CDR3, the DNA is TGCGCCAGCAGCTCCGGGACAGGGGATGGGGAGACCCAGTACTTC. Protein sequence: CASSSGTGDGETQYF. Based on the CDR3 plus reference TRBV5-1 and TRBJ2-5, the full variable domain is KAGVTQTPRYLIKTRGQQVTLSCSPISGHRSVSWYQQTPGQGLQFLFEYFSETQRNKGNFPGRFSGRQFSNSRSEMNVSTLELGDSALYLCASSSGTGDGETQYFGPGTRLLVL.

The V gene is TRBV5-1, the J gene TRBJ2-7, with D uncertain. The CDR3 spans 15 residues. The V and J ends lost 4 bases and 3 bases respectively, with 17 bases between them. Germline CDR1 is SGHRS and CDR2 is YFSETQ. Written as DNA, the CDR3 is TGCGCCAGCAGCGGAAAGGGTGGCCTCCACTACGAGCAGTACTTC. Translation: CASSGKGGLHYEQYF.

The chain joins TRBV7-9 to TRBJ2-5; no firm D call. The length of the CDR3 is 11 residues. V was trimmed by 8 bases and J by 4 bases, leaving 8 bases between them. The germline CDR1 and CDR2 sequences are SEHNR and FQNEAQ (reference sequence). This chain's CDR3 is CASVQGETQYF. The CDR3 region has the DNA TGTGCCAGCGTTCAAGGAGAGACCCAGTACTTC.

The chain couples TRBV15 to TRBJ1-3; D is undetermined. The CDR3 covers 15 residues. Germline CDR1 LNHNV, CDR2 YYDKDF (reference sequence). V lost 1 base to trimming and J lost 4 bases, with 11 bases between them. Written as DNA, the CDR3 is TGTGCCACCAGCAGAGTCAGGAACCCCGGAAACACCATATATTTT. This sequence encodes CATSRVRNPGNTIYF.

This clone came up a few times. V and J are TRBV5-1 and TRBJ2-6; TRBD1 matches 9 bases. CDR3 length: 19 residues. The V segment lost 0 bases and the J segment 8 bases; nucleotides outside the gene matches: 15. Germline CDR1 and CDR2: SGHRS and YFSETQ. CDR3 in amino acids: CASSLETWDRVLPTNVLTF. Written as DNA, the CDR3 is TGCGCCAGCAGCTTGGAAACTTGGGACAGGGTCCTCCCAACCAACGTCCTGACTTTC.

The chain recombines TRBV5-1 with TRBJ2-1; D not certain. CDR3 size: 12 residues. CDR1 is SGHRS, CDR2 YFSETQ, per germline. Trimming removed 4 bases at V and 5 bases at J, with 7 bases between. The CDR3 sequence is CASSRLDNEQFF. The CDR3 DNA sequence: TGCGCCAGCAGCAGACTTGACAATGAGCAGTTCTTC.

The chain employs TRBV29-1 and TRBJ2-3; no firm D call. CDR1 and CDR2 from the germline V gene are SQVTM and ANQGSEA. Trimming stripped 1 base from V and 4 bases from J, with 9 bases between. This CDR3 is built from 13 residues. CDR3 region: CSVEVSAADTQYF. CDR3 sequence (DNA): TGCAGCGTTGAAGTTTCCGCCGCAGATACGCAGTATTTT.

The chain employs TRBV25-1 and TRBJ2-1, with a possible D match to TRBD1 (5 bases). Germline V gene sequence: CDR1 MGHDK, CDR2 SYGVNS. The CDR3 sequence is 16 residues long. Trimming removed 3 bases from V and 6 bases from J, with 18 bases in between. In DNA form, the CDR3 reads TGTGCCAGCAGTGACCTGGAAGGGGCTTATCGCAATGAGCAGTTCTTC. It codes for CASSDLEGAYRNEQFF. The whole variable domain, filled in from reference TRBV25-1 and TRBJ2-1, reads EADIYQTPRYLVIGTGKKITLECSQTMGHDKMYWYQQDPGMELHLIHYSYGVNSTEKGDLSSESTVSRIRTEHFPLTLESARPSHTSQYLCASSDLEGAYRNEQFFGPGTRLTVL.

Only a few counts were recorded for this clone. The chain carries TRBV11-1 and TRBJ2-3; D is possibly TRBD2 (6 bases). The germline V gene has CDR1 SGHAT and CDR2 FQDESV (reference sequence). Trimming left V 6 bases short and J 0 bases short, with 13 bases between. The CDR3 covers 15 residues. The CDR3 loop reads CASSRSGSSTDTQYF. CDR3 sequence (DNA): TGTGCCAGCAGTCGAAGCGGGTCAAGCACAGATACGCAGTATTTT.

The J gene is TRBJ1-4, the V gene TRBV27; D is perhaps TRBD1 (6 bases). This CDR3 contains 15 residues. Germline V gene sequence: CDR1 MNHEY, CDR2 SMNVEV (reference sequence). V was clipped by 6 bases and J by 2 bases, with 13 bases between them. CDR3 region: CASRPNRVTNEKLFF. CDR3 DNA: TGTGCCAGCAGGCCAAACAGGGTTACTAATGAAAAACTGTTTTTT. Supplemented by reference TRBV27 and TRBJ1-4, the full variable domain reads EAQVTQNPRYLITVTGKKLTVTCSQNMNHEYMSWYRQDPGLGLRQIYYSMNVEVTDKGDVPEGYKVSRKEKRNFPLILESPSPNQTSLYFCASRPNRVTNEKLFFGSGTQLSVL.

The J gene is TRBJ2-7, the V gene TRBV6-5, with D perhaps matching TRBD1 or TRBD2 (5 bases each). The germline V gene has CDR1 MNHEY and CDR2 SVGAGI. The V end was cut by 0 bases, the J end by 6 bases, with 15 bases between. This CDR3 is built from 15 residues. CDR3 in DNA: TGTGCCAGCAGTTACTCGGGACGGTTCCTAGGCGAGCAGTACTTC. It translates to CASSYSGRFLGEQYF.

The gene calls are TRBV15 and TRBJ2-1; 13 bases align to TRBD2. Trimming at V came to 2 bases and at J to 3 bases, leaving 7 bases not matched to a gene. The CDR3 has 18 residues. Germline-derived CDR1 and CDR2 are LNHNV and YYDKDF (reference sequence). The DNA of the CDR3 is TGTGCCACCAGCAGACCTAAGGGACTAGCGGGGCTCTACAATGAGCAGTTCTTC. Translated, it gives CATSRPKGLAGLYNEQFF. The entire variable domain, with the rest obtained from reference TRBV15 and TRBJ2-1, is as follows: DAMVIQNPRYQVTQFGKPVTLSCSQTLNHNVMYWYQQKSSQAPKLLFHYYDKDFNNEADTPDNFQSRRPNTSFCFLDIRSPGLGDTAMYLCATSRPKGLAGLYNEQFFGPGTRLTVL.

This clone was counted a few times. This chain links TRBV19 with TRBJ1-3, with D perhaps matching TRBD1 (6 bases). Germline values: CDR1 LNHDA, CDR2 SQIVND (reference sequence). The ends were cut back, 5 bases at V and 2 bases at J, with 13 bases in the middle. The CDR3 spans 15 residues. CDR3 sequence reads: CASSADRGPGNTIYF. The CDR3 nucleotides are TGTGCCAGTAGTGCGGACAGAGGACCTGGAAACACCATATATTTT.

The rearrangement uses TRBV7-9 and TRBJ2-1; D remains ambiguous. This CDR3 has 12 amino acids. V lost 4 bases and J 8 bases, leaving 9 bases between the germline ends. Looked up from germline, CDR1 is SEHNR and CDR2 is FQNEAQ (reference sequence). The CDR3 coding sequence is TGTGCCAGCAGCTCCCATAGACATGAGCAGTTCTTC. Encoded protein: CASSSHRHEQFF.

V gene TRBV29-1 combines with J gene TRBJ1-1, with D possibly being TRBD1 (5 bases). The CDR3 loop spans 12 amino acids. V lost 1 base and J 10 bases, leaving 13 bases between the germline ends. Germline CDR1 SQVTM, CDR2 ANQGSEA. In DNA, the CDR3 is TGCAGCGTTGAAGGACCCGGGGGGGGAGCTTTCTTT. Translating gives CSVEGPGGGAFF.

The CDR3 protein is CASSRAGGGLRMHEQYF. In DNA form, the CDR3 reads TGTGCCAGCAGCAGAGCGGGAGGTGGTCTGAGGATGCACGAGCAGTACTTC. The chain couples TRBV5-4 to TRBJ2-7, with 9 bases fitting TRBD2. The CDR3 length is 17 residues. The ends lost 4 bases at V and 5 bases at J; junction bases unmatched: 16. Per the germline V gene, CDR1 is SGHNT and CDR2 is YYREEE (reference sequence).

This chain joins TRBV12-3 or TRBV12-4 and TRBJ2-7; D possibly uses TRBD1 or TRBD2 (5 bases each). V gave up 2 bases and J gave up 10 bases, with 12 bases separating them. CDR3 size: 12 residues. DNA for the CDR3: TGTGCCAGCAGTTTACCGGGGACCTCCCAGTACTTC. Protein sequence: CASSLPGTSQYF.

This clone was seen once. The rearrangement uses TRBV28 and TRBJ2-3; D gene ambiguous. Germline CDR1 is MDHEN and CDR2 is SYDVKM. The CDR3 loop spans 15 amino acids. V shed 7 bases and J shed 8 bases, with 22 bases lying between them. CDR3 coding DNA: TGTGCCAGCATCGAGGTCGGGCCCCACATCCGTACGCAGTATTTT. This gives the protein CASIEVGPHIRTQYF.

V usage is TRBV6-1 and J usage is TRBJ2-2; D possibly corresponds to TRBD2 (6 bases). The length of the CDR3 is 13 residues. Trimming stripped 3 bases from V and 4 bases from J, with 6 bases between. Germline loops: CDR1 MNHNS, CDR2 SASEGT. DNA for the CDR3: TGTGCCAGCAGTGAGGGGGGCACCGGGGAGCTGTTTTTT. The encoded protein is CASSEGGTGELFF.

This chain connects TRBV5-1 to TRBJ2-7; D not resolved. The CDR3 sequence is 14 residues long. In germline, CDR1 is SGHRS, CDR2 YFSETQ. V shed 6 bases and J shed 0 bases, with 13 bases lying between them. CDR3 DNA sequence: TGCGCCAGCACCCCGCTGGGGAACTCCTACGAGCAGTACTTC. Encoded protein: CASTPLGNSYEQYF.